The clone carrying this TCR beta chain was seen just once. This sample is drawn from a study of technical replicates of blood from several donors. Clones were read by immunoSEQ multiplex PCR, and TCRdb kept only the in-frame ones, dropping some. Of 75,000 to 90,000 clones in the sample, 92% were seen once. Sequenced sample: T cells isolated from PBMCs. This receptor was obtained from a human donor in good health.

Here the CDR3 reads CASSLRQDSYEQYF. In DNA form, the CDR3 reads TGTGCCAGCAGTCTTCGCCAGGATTCCTACGAGCAGTACTTC. The chain combines TRBV27 with TRBJ2-7; D uncertain. Germline V CDR1 and CDR2: MNHEY, SMNVEV (reference sequence). The CDR3 covers 14 residues. Trimming pared 5 bases from V and 1 base from J, leaving 12 bases between.